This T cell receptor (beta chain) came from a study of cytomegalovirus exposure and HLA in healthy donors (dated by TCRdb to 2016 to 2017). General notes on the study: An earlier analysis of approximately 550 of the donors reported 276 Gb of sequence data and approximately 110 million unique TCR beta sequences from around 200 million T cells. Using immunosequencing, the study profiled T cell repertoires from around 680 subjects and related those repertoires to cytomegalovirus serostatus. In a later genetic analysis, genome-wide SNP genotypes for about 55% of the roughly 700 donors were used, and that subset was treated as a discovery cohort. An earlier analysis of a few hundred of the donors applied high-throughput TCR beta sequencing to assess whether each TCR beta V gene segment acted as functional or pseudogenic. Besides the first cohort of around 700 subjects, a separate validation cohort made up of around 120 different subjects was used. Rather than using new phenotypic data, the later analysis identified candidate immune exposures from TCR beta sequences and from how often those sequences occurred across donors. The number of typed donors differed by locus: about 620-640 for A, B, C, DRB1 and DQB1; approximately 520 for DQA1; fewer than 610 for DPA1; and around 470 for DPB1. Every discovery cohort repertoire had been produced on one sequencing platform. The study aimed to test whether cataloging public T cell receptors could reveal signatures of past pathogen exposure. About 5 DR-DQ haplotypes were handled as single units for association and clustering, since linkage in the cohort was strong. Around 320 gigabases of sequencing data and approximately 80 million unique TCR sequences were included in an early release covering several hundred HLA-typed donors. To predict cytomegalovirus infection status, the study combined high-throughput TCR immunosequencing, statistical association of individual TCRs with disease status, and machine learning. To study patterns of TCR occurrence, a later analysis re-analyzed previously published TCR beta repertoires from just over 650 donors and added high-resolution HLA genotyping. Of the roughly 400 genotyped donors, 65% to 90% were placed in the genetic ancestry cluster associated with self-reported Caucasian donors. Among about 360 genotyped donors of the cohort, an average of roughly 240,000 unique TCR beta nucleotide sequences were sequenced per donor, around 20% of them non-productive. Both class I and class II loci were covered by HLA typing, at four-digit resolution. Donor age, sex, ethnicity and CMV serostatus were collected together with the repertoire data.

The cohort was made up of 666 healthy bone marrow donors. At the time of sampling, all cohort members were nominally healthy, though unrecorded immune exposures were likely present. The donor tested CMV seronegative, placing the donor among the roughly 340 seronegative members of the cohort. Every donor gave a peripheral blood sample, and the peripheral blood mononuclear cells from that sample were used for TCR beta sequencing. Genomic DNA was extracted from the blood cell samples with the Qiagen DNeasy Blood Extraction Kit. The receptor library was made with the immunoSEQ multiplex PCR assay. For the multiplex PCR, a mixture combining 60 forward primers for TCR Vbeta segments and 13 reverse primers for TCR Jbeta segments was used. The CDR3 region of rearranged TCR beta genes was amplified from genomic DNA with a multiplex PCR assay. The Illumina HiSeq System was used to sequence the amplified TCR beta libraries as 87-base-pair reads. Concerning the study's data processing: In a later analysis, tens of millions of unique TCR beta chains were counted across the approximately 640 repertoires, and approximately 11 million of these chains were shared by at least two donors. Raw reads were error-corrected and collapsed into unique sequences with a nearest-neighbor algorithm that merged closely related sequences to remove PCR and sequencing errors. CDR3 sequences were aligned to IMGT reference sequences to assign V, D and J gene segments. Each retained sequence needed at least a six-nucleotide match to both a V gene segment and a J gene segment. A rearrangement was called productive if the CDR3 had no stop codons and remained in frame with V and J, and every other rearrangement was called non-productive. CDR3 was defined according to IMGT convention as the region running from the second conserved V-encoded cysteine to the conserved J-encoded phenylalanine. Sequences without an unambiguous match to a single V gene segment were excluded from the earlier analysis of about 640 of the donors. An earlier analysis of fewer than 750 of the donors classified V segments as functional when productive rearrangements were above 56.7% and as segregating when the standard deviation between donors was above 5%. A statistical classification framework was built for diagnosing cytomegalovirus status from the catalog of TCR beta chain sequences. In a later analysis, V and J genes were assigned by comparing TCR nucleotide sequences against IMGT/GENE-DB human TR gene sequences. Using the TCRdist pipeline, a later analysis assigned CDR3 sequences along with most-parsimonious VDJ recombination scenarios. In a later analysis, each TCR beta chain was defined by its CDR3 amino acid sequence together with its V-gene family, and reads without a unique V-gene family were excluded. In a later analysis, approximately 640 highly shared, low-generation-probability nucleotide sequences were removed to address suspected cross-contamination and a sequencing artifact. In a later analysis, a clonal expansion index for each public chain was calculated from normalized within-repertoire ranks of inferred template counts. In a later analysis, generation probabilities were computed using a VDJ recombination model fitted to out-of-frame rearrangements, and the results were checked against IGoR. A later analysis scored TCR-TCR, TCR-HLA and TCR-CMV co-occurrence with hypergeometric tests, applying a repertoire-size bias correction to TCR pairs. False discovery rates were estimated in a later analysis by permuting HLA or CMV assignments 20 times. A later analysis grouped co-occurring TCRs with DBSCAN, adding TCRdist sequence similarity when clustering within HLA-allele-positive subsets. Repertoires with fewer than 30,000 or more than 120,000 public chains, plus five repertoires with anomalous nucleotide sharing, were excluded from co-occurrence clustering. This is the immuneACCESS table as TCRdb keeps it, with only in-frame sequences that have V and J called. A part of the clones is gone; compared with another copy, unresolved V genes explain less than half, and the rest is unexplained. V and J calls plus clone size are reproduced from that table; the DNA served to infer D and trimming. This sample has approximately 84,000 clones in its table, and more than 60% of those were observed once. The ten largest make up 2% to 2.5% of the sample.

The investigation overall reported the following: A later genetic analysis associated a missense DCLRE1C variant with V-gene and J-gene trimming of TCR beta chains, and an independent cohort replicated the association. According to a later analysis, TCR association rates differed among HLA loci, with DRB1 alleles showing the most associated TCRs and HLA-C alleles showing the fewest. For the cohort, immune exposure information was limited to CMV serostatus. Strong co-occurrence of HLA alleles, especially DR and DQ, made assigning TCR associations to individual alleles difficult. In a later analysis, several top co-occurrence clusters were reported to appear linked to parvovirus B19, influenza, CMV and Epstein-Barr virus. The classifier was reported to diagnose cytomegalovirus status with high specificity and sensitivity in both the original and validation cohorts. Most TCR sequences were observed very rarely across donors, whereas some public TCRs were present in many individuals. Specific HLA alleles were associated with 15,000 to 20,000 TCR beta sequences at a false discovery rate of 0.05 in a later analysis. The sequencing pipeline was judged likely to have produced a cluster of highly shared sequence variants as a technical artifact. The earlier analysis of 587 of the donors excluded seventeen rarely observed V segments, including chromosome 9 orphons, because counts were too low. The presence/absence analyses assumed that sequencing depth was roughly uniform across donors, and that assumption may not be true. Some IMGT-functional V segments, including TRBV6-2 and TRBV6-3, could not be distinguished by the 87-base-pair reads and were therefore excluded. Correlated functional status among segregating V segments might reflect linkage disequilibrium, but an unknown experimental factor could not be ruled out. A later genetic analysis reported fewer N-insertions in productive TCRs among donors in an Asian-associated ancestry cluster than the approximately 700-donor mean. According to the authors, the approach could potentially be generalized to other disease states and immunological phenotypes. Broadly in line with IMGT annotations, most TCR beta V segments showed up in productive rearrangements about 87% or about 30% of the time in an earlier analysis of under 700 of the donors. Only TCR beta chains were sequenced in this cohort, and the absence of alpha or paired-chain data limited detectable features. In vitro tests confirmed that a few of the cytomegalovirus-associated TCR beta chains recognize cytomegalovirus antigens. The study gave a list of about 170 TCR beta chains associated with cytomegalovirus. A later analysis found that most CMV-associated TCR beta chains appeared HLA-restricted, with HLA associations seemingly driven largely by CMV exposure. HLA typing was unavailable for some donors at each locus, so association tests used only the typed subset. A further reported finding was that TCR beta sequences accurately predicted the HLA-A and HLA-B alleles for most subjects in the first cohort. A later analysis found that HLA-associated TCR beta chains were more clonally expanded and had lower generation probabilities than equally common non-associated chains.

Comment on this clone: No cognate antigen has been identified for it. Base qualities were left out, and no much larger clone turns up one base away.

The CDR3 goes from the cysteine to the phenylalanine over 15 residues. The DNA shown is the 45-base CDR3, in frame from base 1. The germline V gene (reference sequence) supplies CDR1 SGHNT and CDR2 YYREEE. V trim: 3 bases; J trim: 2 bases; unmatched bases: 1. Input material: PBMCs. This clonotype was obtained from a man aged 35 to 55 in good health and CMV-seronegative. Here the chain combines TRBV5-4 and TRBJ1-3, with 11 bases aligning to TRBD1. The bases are TGTGCCAGCAGCTCGGACAGGGGGCCTGGAAACACCATATATTTT. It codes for CASSSDRGPGNTIYF.